This TCR beta chain was sequenced in a study of spatial heterogeneity in lung cancer. Within the sample, this clonotype is large. Its cognate antigen is unknown. One end of the junction does not line up with germline, which may come from a read error. Time point here: sample taken at primary tumor resection. Tumor, nontumor lung or frozen PBMC supplied whole RNA that was sequenced unsorted. Every individual TCR cDNA molecule carried its own unique molecular identifier, which allowed correction of PCR and sequencing errors. Each CDR3 protein gets one entry after TCRdb re-called the 5' RACE reads with MiXCR. The data contain 350 to 500 distinct CDR3 sequences, under 35% of them singletons. This CDR3 is built from 13 residues. The germline gives CDR1 MNHEY, CDR2 SVGAGI. Overall study results and limits: Estimation of coverage gave values of approximately 6.8% for alpha and approximately 12% for beta chains in tumor T cells. Tumoral mutation counts were tracked by counts of expanded intratumoral alpha and beta TCRs.

The source is a male donor with early-stage non-small cell lung cancer. Here the sequenced sample was lung tumor tissue, taken at surgery. The rearrangement uses TRBV6-5 and TRBJ2-5; D ambiguous. The CDR3 spells CASRYSGRETQYF. For the CDR3, the DNA is TGTGCCAGCAGATACTCTGGGCGAGAGACCCAGTACTTC.